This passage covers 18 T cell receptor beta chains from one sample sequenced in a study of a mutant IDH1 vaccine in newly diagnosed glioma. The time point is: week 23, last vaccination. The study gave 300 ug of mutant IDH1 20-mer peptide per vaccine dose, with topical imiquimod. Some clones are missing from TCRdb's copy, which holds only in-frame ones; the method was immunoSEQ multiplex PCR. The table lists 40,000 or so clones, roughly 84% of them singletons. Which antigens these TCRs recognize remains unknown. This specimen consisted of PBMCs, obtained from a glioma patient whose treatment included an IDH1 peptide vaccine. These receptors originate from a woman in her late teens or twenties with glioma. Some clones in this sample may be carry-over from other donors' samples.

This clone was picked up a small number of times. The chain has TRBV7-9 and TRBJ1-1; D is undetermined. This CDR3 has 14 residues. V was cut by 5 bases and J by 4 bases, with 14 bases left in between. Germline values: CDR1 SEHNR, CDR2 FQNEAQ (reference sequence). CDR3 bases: TGTGCCAGCAGCCCCGGCCCGCCGGGCACTGAAGCTTTCTTT. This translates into CASSPGPPGTEAFF. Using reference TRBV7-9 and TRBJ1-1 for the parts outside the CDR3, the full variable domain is DTGVSQNPRHKITKRGQNVTFRCDPISEHNRLYWYRQTLGQGPEFLTYFQNEAQLEKSRLLSDRFSAERPKGSFSTLEIQRTEQGDSAMYLCASSPGPPGTEAFFGQGTRLTVV.

CDR3: CASSRTGNTGELFF. DNA for the CDR3: TGTGCCAGCAGCCGGACAGGGAACACCGGGGAGCTGTTTTTT. The chain employs TRBV7-8 and TRBJ2-2, with 7 bases aligning to TRBD1. The CDR3 has 14 amino acids. Germline V CDR1 and CDR2: SGHVS, FQNEAQ. Trimming cost V 5 bases and J 1 base; bases outside gene matches: 1.

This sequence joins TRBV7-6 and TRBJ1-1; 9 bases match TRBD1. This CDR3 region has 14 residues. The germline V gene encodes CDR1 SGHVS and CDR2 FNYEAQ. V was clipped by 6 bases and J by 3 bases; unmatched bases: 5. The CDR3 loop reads CASSLGTGHTEAFF. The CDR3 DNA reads TGTGCCAGCAGTCTCGGGACAGGGCACACTGAAGCTTTCTTT.

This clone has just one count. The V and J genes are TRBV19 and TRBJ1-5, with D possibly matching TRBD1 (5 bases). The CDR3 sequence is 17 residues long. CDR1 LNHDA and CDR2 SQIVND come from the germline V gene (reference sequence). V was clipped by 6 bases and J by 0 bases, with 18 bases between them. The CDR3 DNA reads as TGTGCCAGTAGACCCCGAGCCCAGGGCCTTAGCAATCAGCCCCAGCATTTT. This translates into CASRPRAQGLSNQPQHF.

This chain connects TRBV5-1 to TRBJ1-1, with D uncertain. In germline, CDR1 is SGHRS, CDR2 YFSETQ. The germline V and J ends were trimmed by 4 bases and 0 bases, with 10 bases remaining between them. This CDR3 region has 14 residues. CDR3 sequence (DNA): TGCGCCAGCAGCCTTGATGGGATGAACACTGAAGCTTTCTTT. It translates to CASSLDGMNTEAFF.

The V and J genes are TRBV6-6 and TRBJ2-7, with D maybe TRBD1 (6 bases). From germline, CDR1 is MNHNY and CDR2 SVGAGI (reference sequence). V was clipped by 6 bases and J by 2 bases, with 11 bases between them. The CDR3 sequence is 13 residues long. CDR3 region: CASRLQGTYEQYF. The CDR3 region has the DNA TGTGCCAGCAGGCTACAGGGAACCTACGAGCAGTACTTC.

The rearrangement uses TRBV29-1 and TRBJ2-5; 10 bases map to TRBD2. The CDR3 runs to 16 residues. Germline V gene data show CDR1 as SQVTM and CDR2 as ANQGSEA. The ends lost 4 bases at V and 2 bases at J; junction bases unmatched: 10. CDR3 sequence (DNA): TGCAGCGTTGGAGATATTAGCGGGGGGCCACAAGAGACCCAGTACTTC. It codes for CSVGDISGGPQETQYF.

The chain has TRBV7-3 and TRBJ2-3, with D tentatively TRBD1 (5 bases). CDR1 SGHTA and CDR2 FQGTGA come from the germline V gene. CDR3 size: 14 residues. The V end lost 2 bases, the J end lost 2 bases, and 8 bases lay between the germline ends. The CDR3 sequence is CASSLLGDTDTQYF. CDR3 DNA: TGTGCCAGCAGCTTATTAGGGGACACAGATACGCAGTATTTT.

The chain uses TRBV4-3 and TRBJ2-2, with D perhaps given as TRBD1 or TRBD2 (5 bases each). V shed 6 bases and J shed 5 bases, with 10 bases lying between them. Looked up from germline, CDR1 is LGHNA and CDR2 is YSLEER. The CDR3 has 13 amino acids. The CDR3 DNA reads TGCGCCAGCAGTTGGGACCGGACCGGGGAGCTGTTTTTT. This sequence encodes CASSWDRTGELFF.

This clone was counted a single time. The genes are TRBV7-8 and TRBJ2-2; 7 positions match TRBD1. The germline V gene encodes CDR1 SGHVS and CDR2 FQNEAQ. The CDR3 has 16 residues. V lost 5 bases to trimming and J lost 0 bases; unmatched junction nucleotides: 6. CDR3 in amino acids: CASSTRTGPNTGELFF. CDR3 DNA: TGTGCCAGCAGCACCAGGACAGGTCCGAACACCGGGGAGCTGTTTTTT.

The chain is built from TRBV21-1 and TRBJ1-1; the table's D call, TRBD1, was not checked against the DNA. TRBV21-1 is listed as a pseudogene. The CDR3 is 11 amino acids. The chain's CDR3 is CASPTGTEAFF. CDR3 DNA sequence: TGTGCCAGCCCGACAGGGACTGAAGCTTTCTTT.

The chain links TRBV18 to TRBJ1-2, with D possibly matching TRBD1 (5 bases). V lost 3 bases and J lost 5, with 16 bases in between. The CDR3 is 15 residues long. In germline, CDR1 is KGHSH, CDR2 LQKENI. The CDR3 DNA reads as TGTGCCAGCTCACCGGGGGTCGCAGCCCAGTATGGCTACACCTTC. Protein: CASSPGVAAQYGYTF.

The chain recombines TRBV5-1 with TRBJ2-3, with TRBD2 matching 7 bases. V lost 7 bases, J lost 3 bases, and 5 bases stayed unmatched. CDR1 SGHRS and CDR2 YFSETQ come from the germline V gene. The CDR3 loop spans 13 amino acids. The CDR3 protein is CASSQGGTDTQYF. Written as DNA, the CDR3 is TGCGCCAGCTCCCAGGGAGGGACAGATACGCAGTATTTT.

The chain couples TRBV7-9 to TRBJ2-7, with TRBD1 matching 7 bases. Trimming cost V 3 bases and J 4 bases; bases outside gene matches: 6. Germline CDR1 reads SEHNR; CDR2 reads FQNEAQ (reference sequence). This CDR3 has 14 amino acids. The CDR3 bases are TGTGCCAGCAGCTTCCCCGGGACAGAGTACGAGCAGTACTTC. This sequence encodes CASSFPGTEYEQYF.

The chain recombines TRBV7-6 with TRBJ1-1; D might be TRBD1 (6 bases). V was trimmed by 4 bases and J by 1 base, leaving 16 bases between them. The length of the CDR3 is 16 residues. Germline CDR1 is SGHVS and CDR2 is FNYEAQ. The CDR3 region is CASSSPGGLPNTEAFF. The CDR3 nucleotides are TGTGCCAGCAGCTCCCCTGGGGGGCTCCCGAACACTGAAGCTTTCTTT. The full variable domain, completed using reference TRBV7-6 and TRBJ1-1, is GAGVSQSPRYKVTKRGQDVALRCDPISGHVSLYWYRQALGQGPEFLTYFNYEAQQDKSGLPNDRFSAERPEGSISTLTIQRTEQRDSAMYRCASSSPGGLPNTEAFFGQGTRLTVV.

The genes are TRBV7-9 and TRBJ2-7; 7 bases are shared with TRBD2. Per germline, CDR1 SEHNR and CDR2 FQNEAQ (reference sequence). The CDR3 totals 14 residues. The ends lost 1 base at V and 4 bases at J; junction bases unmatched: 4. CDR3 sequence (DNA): TGTGCCAGCAGCTTAGAGGGACTAAGTTACGAGCAGTACTTC. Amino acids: CASSLEGLSYEQYF.

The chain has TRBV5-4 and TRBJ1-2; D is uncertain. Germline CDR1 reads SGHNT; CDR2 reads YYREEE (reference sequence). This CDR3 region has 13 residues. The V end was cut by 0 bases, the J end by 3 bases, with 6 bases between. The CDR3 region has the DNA TGTGCCAGCAGCTTGGTAGGCGACTATGGCTACACCTTC. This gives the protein CASSLVGDYGYTF.

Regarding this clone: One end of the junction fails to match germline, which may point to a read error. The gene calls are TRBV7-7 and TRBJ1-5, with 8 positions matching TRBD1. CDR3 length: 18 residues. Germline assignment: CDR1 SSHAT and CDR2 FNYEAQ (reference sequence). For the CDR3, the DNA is TGTGCTAGCAGCCCGGGGGACAGGCTTTTAAATAGCAATCAGCCCCAGCATTTT. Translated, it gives CASSPGDRLLNSNQPQHF.